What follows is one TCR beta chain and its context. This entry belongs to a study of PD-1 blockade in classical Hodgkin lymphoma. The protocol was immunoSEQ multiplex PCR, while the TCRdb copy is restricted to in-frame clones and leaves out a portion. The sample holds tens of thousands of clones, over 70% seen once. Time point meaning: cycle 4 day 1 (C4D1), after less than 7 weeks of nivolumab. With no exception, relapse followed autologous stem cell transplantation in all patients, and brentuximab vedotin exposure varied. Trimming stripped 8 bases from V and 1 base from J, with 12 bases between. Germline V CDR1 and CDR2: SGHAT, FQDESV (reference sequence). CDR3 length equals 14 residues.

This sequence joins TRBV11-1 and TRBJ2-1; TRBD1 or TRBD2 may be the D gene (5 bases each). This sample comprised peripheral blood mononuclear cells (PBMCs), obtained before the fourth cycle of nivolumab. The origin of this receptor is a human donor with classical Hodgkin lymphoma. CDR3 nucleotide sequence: TGTGCCAGCCGGGACCACCATTCCTACAATGAGCAGTTCTTC. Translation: CASRDHHSYNEQFF. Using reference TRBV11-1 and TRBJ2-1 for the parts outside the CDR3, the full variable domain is EAEVAQSPRYKITEKSQAVAFWCDPISGHATLYWYRQILGQGPELLVQFQDESVVDDSQLPKDRFSAERLKGVDSTLKIQPAELGDSAMYLCASRDHHSYNEQFFGPGTRLTVL.